The 25 T cell receptor beta chains below were found in one sample sequenced in a study of blood T cell repertoires in COVID-19. Method: immunoSEQ multiplex PCR; TCRdb's copy keeps in-frame clones and lacks some. The sample includes around 63,000 clones, around 86% seen only once; the top ten take over 25%. The specimen sequenced was peripheral blood. These receptors came from an elderly woman with active or convalescent COVID-19.

The V call is TRBV4-2, the J call TRBJ2-5, with TRBD2 identical over 9 bases. The V and J ends lost 0 bases and 2 bases, in that order; junction bases with no gene match: 7. The V gene's germline CDR1 is LGHNA and CDR2 YNFKEQ. The CDR3 consists of 17 residues. The CDR3 bases are TGTGCCAGCAGCCAAGATCTGCTAGCGGGGCTACAAGAGACCCAGTACTTC. This codes for CASSQDLLAGLQETQYF.

This clone turned up a few times. This sequence joins TRBV10-3 and TRBJ1-6, with D uncertain. The V end lost 4 bases, the J end lost 7 bases, and 11 bases lay between the germline ends. The germline CDR1 and CDR2 sequences are ENHRY and SYGVKD. CDR3 length: 14 residues. CDR3 in DNA: TGTGCCATCAGTGTCTCCGGGATAAATTCACCCCTCCACTTT. This sequence encodes CAISVSGINSPLHF.

The J gene is TRBJ2-2, the V gene TRBV23-1; possible D gene TRBD1, 6 bases. TRBV23-1 is marked as an open reading frame, function uncertain. V lost 3 bases to trimming and J lost 1 base, with 12 bases between them. The CDR3 is 16 residues long. The CDR3 spells CASSHPGQKNTGELFF. The CDR3 DNA is TGCGCCAGCAGTCACCCCGGACAGAAGAACACCGGGGAGCTGTTTTTT.

The V and J genes are TRBV7-3 and TRBJ1-1; D is ambiguous. V was trimmed by 5 bases and J by 3 bases, leaving 13 bases between them. Germline V gene data show CDR1 as SGHTA and CDR2 as FQGTGA. This CDR3 has 14 residues. The CDR3 protein is CASSPGLGHTEAFF. The CDR3 DNA is TGTGCCAGCAGCCCTGGACTCGGCCACACTGAAGCTTTCTTT.

The chain links TRBV12-3 or TRBV12-4 to TRBJ2-3; no reliable D call. Trimming cost V 7 bases and J 4 bases, with 9 bases left between them. This CDR3 spans 12 amino acids. The CDR3 sequence is CASTVLPDTQYF. DNA of the CDR3: TGTGCCAGCACCGTCCTCCCAGATACGCAGTATTTT.

The rearrangement links TRBV6-6 to TRBJ1-5, with 8 bases that match TRBD1. The germline V gene has CDR1 MNHNY and CDR2 SVGAGI (reference sequence). The CDR3 runs to 16 residues. Trimming at V came to 1 base and at J to 2 bases, leaving 4 bases not matched to a gene. In nucleotides, the CDR3 is TGTGCCAGCAGTTACTTCGGACAGGGTGGCAATCAGCCCCAGCATTTT. Translation: CASSYFGQGGNQPQHF.

This chain joins TRBV7-2 and TRBJ2-7, with 7 bases aligning to TRBD1. Germline assignment: CDR1 SGHTA and CDR2 FQGNSA. J gave up 0 bases and V 5 bases, and 7 bases lay outside the gene matches. This CDR3 has 15 amino acids. The CDR3 DNA reads as TGTGCCAGCAGCCGCGGACAGGCCGTCTCCTACGAGCAGTACTTC. This encodes CASSRGQAVSYEQYF.

This clone occurred once. The chain uses TRBV19 and TRBJ1-5, with 7 bases that match TRBD1. V shed 5 bases, J shed 5 bases, and the junction held 6 bases outside the gene matches. This CDR3 comprises 14 residues. Germline V gives CDR1 LNHDA, CDR2 SQIVND (reference sequence). The CDR3 here is CASSGTGADQPQHF. DNA of the CDR3: TGTGCCAGTAGTGGAACAGGGGCCGATCAGCCCCAGCATTTT.

The V and J genes are TRBV6-5 and TRBJ1-1, with TRBD1 matching over 7 bases. Trimming took 5 bases from V and 5 from J; bases not matched to a gene: 5. This CDR3 is 13 amino acids long. Germline V gene data show CDR1 as MNHEY and CDR2 as SVGAGI. CDR3: CASSTGVWTEAFF. DNA for the CDR3: TGTGCCAGCAGTACAGGGGTTTGGACTGAAGCTTTCTTT.

This chain links TRBV3-1 (or the pseudogene TRBV3-2) with TRBJ1-2, with D perhaps TRBD1 (5 bases). The germline CDR1 and CDR2 sequences are LGHDT and YNNKEL (reference sequence). Trimming left V 2 bases short and J 4 bases short, with 14 bases between. The length of the CDR3 is 15 residues. DNA of the CDR3: TGTGCCAGCAGCCAACAGGGAGGGTTGGGCTATGGCTACACCTTC. This codes for CASSQQGGLGYGYTF.

This chain links TRBV2 with TRBJ1-4, with D maybe TRBD1 (5 bases). Germline assignment: CDR1 SNHLY and CDR2 FYNNEI. CDR3 length: 14 amino acids. V was shortened by 6 bases and J by 6 bases, with 14 bases between the two germline ends. The CDR3 coding sequence is TGTGCCAGCAGGTTGGGGCATGGCGATGAAAAACTGTTTTTT. Its protein is CASRLGHGDEKLFF.

This clone was recorded only once. CDR3 nucleotide sequence: TGCAGTGCTAGTGGGACAGGAGAGGATGGCTACACCTTC. As protein: CSASGTGEDGYTF. This chain uses TRBV20-1 with TRBJ1-2; 8 bases match TRBD1. The CDR3 has 13 amino acids. V was pared by 3 bases and J by 6 bases, with 6 bases of the junction left unmatched. Looked up from germline, CDR1 is DFQATT and CDR2 is SNEGSKA (reference sequence).

This clone was seen a few times. J is TRBJ2-7 and V is TRBV5-6; the match to TRBD1 covers 7 bases. The germline V gene encodes CDR1 SGHDT and CDR2 YYEEEE. CDR3 length: 13 amino acids. After removal of 5 bases from V and 4 bases from J, the junction contained 6 bases not matched to a gene. The CDR3, as DNA: TGTGCCAGCAGGTACAGGGGTGGGTACGAGCAGTACTTC. It specifies CASRYRGGYEQYF.

The chain combines TRBV7-2 with TRBJ2-7; D perhaps matches TRBD1 (6 bases). Germline CDR1 SGHTA, CDR2 FQGNSA. Trimming pared 5 bases from V and 2 bases from J, leaving 16 bases between. This CDR3 region has 15 residues. In nucleotides, the CDR3 is TGTGCCAGCAGCCCCCGCGCAGGGGCGACCTACGAGCAGTACTTC. Its protein is CASSPRAGATYEQYF.

The rearrangement links TRBV3-1 (or the pseudogene TRBV3-2) to TRBJ1-1, with TRBD1 identical over 7 bases. V shed 5 bases and J 4 bases; nucleotides not matched to a gene: 7. CDR1 and CDR2 from the germline V gene are LGHDT and YNNKEL (reference sequence). The CDR3 is 14 residues long. DNA for the CDR3: TGTGCCAGCAGCTACTCAGGGGGACGCACTGAAGCTTTCTTT. It is translated as CASSYSGGRTEAFF.

The CDR3 sequence: CASSPGGPKNIQYF. The CDR3 bases are TGCGCCAGCAGCCCAGGGGGGCCCAAAAACATTCAGTACTTC. The rearrangement links TRBV4-1 to TRBJ2-4; weak D call: TRBD1 (7 bases). Between the trimmed V and J ends, which lost 4 bases and 2 bases, there was a span of 9 bases. The CDR3 contains 14 residues. Germline V lookup: CDR1 MGHRA, CDR2 YSYEKL.

This sequence joins TRBV27 and TRBJ2-4; 11 positions agree with TRBD2. The V segment lost 5 bases and the J segment 8 bases; nucleotides outside the gene matches: 11. Germline CDR1 MNHEY, CDR2 SMNVEV (reference sequence). CDR3 length: 16 amino acids. CDR3 sequence (DNA): TGTGCCAGCAGTCCCAGCCTAGCGGGGGGCGTTGACATTCAGTACTTC. Its translation: CASSPSLAGGVDIQYF.

The J gene is TRBJ1-3, the V gene TRBV6-5; a possible D gene is TRBD1 (5 bases). Trimming took off 5 bases at V and 3 bases at J, with 14 bases between the two ends. The CDR3 contains 15 residues. The V gene's germline CDR1 is MNHEY and CDR2 SVGAGI. The CDR3 is CASSRTFGGGNTIYF. DNA of the CDR3: TGTGCCAGCAGTCGGACTTTCGGGGGTGGAAACACCATATATTTT.

This rearrangement joins TRBV4-1 to TRBJ1-1, with D maybe TRBD1 (6 bases). Germline CDR1 reads MGHRA; CDR2 reads YSYEKL. The CDR3 runs to 16 residues. V was pared by 1 base and J by 1 base, with 13 bases between. DNA for the CDR3: TGCGCCAGCAGCCAAGTAACCAGGGGACCGAACACTGAAGCTTTCTTT. Its translation is CASSQVTRGPNTEAFF.

The V call is TRBV6-2 or TRBV6-3, the J call TRBJ1-5, with D uncertain. Germline V gene sequence: CDR1 MNHEY, CDR2 SVGEGT. The CDR3 is made up of 13 amino acids. Trimming cost V 2 bases and J 6 bases, with 8 bases left between them. The CDR3 sequence is CASSYAKPQPQHF. Written as DNA, the CDR3 is TGTGCCAGCAGTTACGCGAAACCTCAGCCCCAGCATTTT.

The chain couples TRBV19 to TRBJ2-7, with a weak D call TRBD1 (6 bases). Germline V CDR1 and CDR2: LNHDA, SQIVND (reference sequence). The CDR3 has 16 residues. Deletions cut 10 bases from V and 5 bases from J, with 27 bases between. The CDR3 DNA reads as TGTGCCACCTTAAGACAGGAAAACGTGTCCTTTCACGAGCAGTACTTC. It specifies CATLRQENVSFHEQYF.

V and J are TRBV6-1 and TRBJ1-1, with D maybe TRBD1 (5 bases). With 6 bases removed from V and 11 bases from J, the gap between germline ends came to 13 bases. CDR3 length: 11 amino acids. Germline V gives CDR1 MNHNS, CDR2 SASEGT. Here the CDR3 reads CASRLQGSAFF. Written as DNA, the CDR3 is TGTGCCAGCAGACTCCAGGGTTCTGCTTTCTTT.

V gene TRBV2 combines with J gene TRBJ1-1; TRBD1 might be the D (5 bases). Germline V gene sequence: CDR1 SNHLY, CDR2 FYNNEI. The CDR3 sequence is 14 residues long. Trimming shortened V by 7 bases and J by 4 bases, and 16 bases separated the two germline ends. For the CDR3, the DNA is TGTGCCAGCATCCGGGGGTTAACACCCACTGAAGCTTTCTTT. It yields the protein CASIRGLTPTEAFF. Full variable domain (rest looked up from reference TRBV2 and TRBJ1-1): EPEVTQTPSHQVTQMGQEVILRCVPISNHLYFYWYRQILGQKVEFLVSFYNNEISEKSEIFDDQFSVERPDGSNFTLKIRSTKLEDSAMYFCASIRGLTPTEAFFGQGTRLTVV.

This chain connects TRBV9 to TRBJ1-6, with TRBD1 as a possible D gene (6 bases). The CDR3 totals 13 residues. Per germline, CDR1 SGDLS and CDR2 YYNGEE. The germline V and J ends were trimmed by 0 bases and 15 bases, with 13 bases remaining between them. The CDR3: CASSVGGEGGLHF. The CDR3 coding sequence is TGTGCCAGCAGCGTAGGAGGGGAGGGGGGCCTCCACTTT.

This clone was counted between two and nine times. The chain carries TRBV27 and TRBJ2-1; a weak D match, TRBD1 (5 bases). CDR3 length: 12 amino acids. Between the trimmed V and J ends, which lost 5 bases and 7 bases, there was a span of 9 bases. Germline V gene lookup returns CDR1 MNHEY and CDR2 SMNVEV (reference sequence). The CDR3 here is CASSSRVNEQFF. CDR3 in DNA: TGTGCCAGCAGTAGCAGGGTAAATGAGCAGTTCTTC.